A single sample is the source of the 28 T cell receptor beta chains below, sequenced in a study of T cells in Graves' hyperthyroidism and ophthalmopathy. Researchers took RNA transcripts and amplified the TCR beta CDR3 regions from them. The HTBI primer set served for first-round RT-PCR of the TCR CDR3. Via MiXCR, TCRdb re-called the multiplex PCR reads, giving one row per CDR3 protein. The sample comprises hundreds of thousands of distinct CDR3 sequences, around 20% of which are singletons, and 34% rests with the top ten. The sample taken for sequencing was blood. The receptor set was obtained from a man aged 25-40 years with Graves' ophthalmopathy.

This clonotype was seen ten or more times. The V and J genes are TRBV19 and TRBJ2-5; D is undetermined. V was trimmed by 2 bases and J by 1 base, leaving 5 bases between them. The germline V gene has CDR1 LNHDA and CDR2 SQIVND (reference sequence). The CDR3 consists of 13 residues. Here the CDR3 reads CASSISRQETQYF. The CDR3 bases are TGTGCCAGTAGTATATCCCGCCAAGAGACCCAGTACTTC.

The chain joins TRBV28 to TRBJ2-7; TRBD1 aligns across 8 bases. Germline trimming cut 2 bases from V and 5 bases from J; bases unmatched to any gene: 2. CDR1 is MDHEN and CDR2 is SYDVKM in the germline V gene. This CDR3 has 13 amino acids. The CDR3 nucleotides are TGTGCCAGCAGTTTACAGGGGGCGAACGAGCAGTACTTC. This sequence encodes CASSLQGANEQYF.

This clonotype occurred many times. The rearrangement uses TRBV2 and TRBJ2-7; weak D call: TRBD2 (6 bases). Looked up from germline, CDR1 is SNHLY and CDR2 is FYNNEI. Trimming removed 7 bases at V and 5 bases at J, with 21 bases between. This CDR3 spans 15 amino acids. The chain's CDR3 is CASIPEGRMTHEQYF. CDR3 DNA: TGTGCCAGCATTCCCGAAGGGAGGATGACCCACGAGCAGTACTTC.

This clonotype was detected a few times. This chain links TRBV29-1 with TRBJ2-3; 8 nucleotides align to TRBD1. The V gene end was trimmed by 7 bases and the J gene end by 0 bases; junction bases not matched to a gene: 6. The CDR3 extends over 14 amino acids. In germline, CDR1 is SQVTM, CDR2 ANQGSEA. The CDR3 DNA is TGCAGCGGAGGACAGGGAGGTAGCACAGATACGCAGTATTTT. It is translated as CSGGQGGSTDTQYF.

The rearrangement links TRBV7-9 to TRBJ2-7; D gene ambiguous. V was pared by 1 base and J by 4 bases, with 17 bases between. Germline assignment: CDR1 SEHNR and CDR2 FQNEAQ (reference sequence). This CDR3 has 16 residues. The CDR3, as DNA: TGTGCCAGCAGCTTAGGGTTAGACCTAACCGATTACGAGCAGTACTTC. Translated, it gives CASSLGLDLTDYEQYF.

This clonotype was seen at least ten times. The chain uses TRBV5-1 and TRBJ2-7; tentatively, D is TRBD2 (5 bases). V lost 2 bases and J 7 bases, leaving 16 bases between the germline ends. The CDR3 loop spans 14 amino acids. Germline V gene data show CDR1 as SGHRS and CDR2 as YFSETQ. Here the CDR3 DNA reads TGCGCCAGCAGCTTACTAGATTCATCCGGGGAGCAGTACTTC. Encoded protein: CASSLLDSSGEQYF.

The chain joins TRBV5-6 to TRBJ2-7; D tentatively fits TRBD1 or TRBD2 (5 bases each). The CDR3 contains 15 residues. Per germline, CDR1 SGHDT and CDR2 YYEEEE. V lost 5 bases to trimming and J lost 2 bases, with 17 bases between them. Here the CDR3 DNA reads TGTGCCAGCAGGGGGGTTGAGGACGCGGCCTACGAGCAGTACTTC. It yields the protein CASRGVEDAAYEQYF.

This clonotype was counted a few times. This rearrangement joins TRBV14 to TRBJ2-1; tentatively, D is TRBD2 (6 bases). Germline CDR1 SGHDN, CDR2 FVKESK. The CDR3 totals 14 residues. The V end was cut by 2 bases, the J end by 8 bases, with 13 bases between. Here the CDR3 reads CASSQTWTTDEQFF. DNA of the CDR3: TGTGCCAGCAGCCAAACCTGGACTACGGATGAGCAGTTCTTC. Full variable domain (rest looked up from reference TRBV14 and TRBJ2-1): EAGVTQFPSHSVIEKGQTVTLRCDPISGHDNLYWYRRVMGKEIKFLLHFVKESKQDESGMPNNRFLAERTGGTYSTLKVQPAELEDSGVYFCASSQTWTTDEQFFGPGTRLTVL.

This clonotype was seen at least ten times. J is TRBJ1-1 and V is TRBV20-1; TRBD1 matches at 9 bases. The V and J ends lost 3 bases and 4 bases, in that order; junction bases with no gene match: 6. Germline V gives CDR1 DFQATT, CDR2 SNEGSKA (reference sequence). This CDR3 has 14 amino acids. The CDR3 loop reads CSASEQGAVTEAFF. The CDR3, as DNA: TGCAGTGCTAGTGAACAGGGGGCAGTCACTGAAGCTTTCTTT.

This clonotype has at least ten counts. V usage is TRBV28 and J usage is TRBJ2-1; TRBD2 agrees at 9 bases. V shed 1 base and J 7 bases; nucleotides not matched to a gene: 8. CDR3 size: 16 residues. Germline V gene sequence: CDR1 MDHEN, CDR2 SYDVKM. The CDR3 nucleotides read TGTGCCAGCAGTTTATCGATAGCGGGAGTTGTGAATGAGCAGTTCTTC. It encodes CASSLSIAGVVNEQFF.

This clonotype was seen a handful of times. The V call is TRBV18, the J call TRBJ2-7; maybe TRBD2 (6 bases). Trimming pared 4 bases from V and 6 bases from J, leaving 19 bases between. Germline loops: CDR1 KGHSH, CDR2 LQKENI. The CDR3 consists of 15 residues. The CDR3 DNA follows: TGTGCCAGCTCACGGACCGGGACTCCACCCCCCGAGCAGTACTTC. It codes for CASSRTGTPPPEQYF.

This clonotype was observed at least ten times. This chain links TRBV28 with TRBJ2-2, with 11 positions matching TRBD2. Germline assignment: CDR1 MDHEN and CDR2 SYDVKM. The CDR3 is made up of 17 amino acids. V trimming: 6 bases; J trimming: 1 base; junction bases outside the gene matches: 7. Here the CDR3 DNA reads TGTGCCAGCAGCCTGGGAGGGACTAGCGGGAACACCGGGGAGCTGTTTTTT. Translating gives CASSLGGTSGNTGELFF.

J is TRBJ2-7 and V is TRBV30; D is unclear. The CDR3 length is 13 residues. Germline-derived CDR1 and CDR2 are GTSNPN and SVGIG (reference sequence). V was pared by 0 bases and J by 4 bases, with 10 bases between. The CDR3 spells CAWSVQYPYEQYF. The CDR3 DNA reads as TGTGCCTGGAGTGTTCAATACCCTTACGAGCAGTACTTC.

This clonotype was counted many times. The chain is built from TRBV28 and TRBJ1-5, with 8 bases identical to TRBD1. V dropped 3 bases and J dropped 1; count of bases not matched to a gene: 8. The CDR3 length is 17 residues. In germline, CDR1 is MDHEN, CDR2 SYDVKM. CDR3 amino acids: CASSFPSGGLSNQPQHF. The CDR3 region has the DNA TGTGCCAGCAGTTTCCCCTCAGGGGGCCTGAGCAATCAGCCCCAGCATTTT.

The chain combines TRBV3-1 with TRBJ2-7; possible D gene TRBD2, 5 bases. V gave up 1 base and J gave up 1 base, with 11 bases separating them. The CDR3 is 15 residues long. The V gene's germline CDR1 is LGHDT and CDR2 YNNKEL (reference sequence). The CDR3 protein is CASSQAGTASYEQYF. CDR3 coding DNA: TGTGCCAGCAGCCAAGCGGGAACGGCGTCCTACGAGCAGTACTTC.

Only a few counts were recorded for this clonotype. The J gene is TRBJ1-5, the V gene TRBV6-1; tentatively, D is TRBD1 (6 bases). The CDR3 has 16 amino acids. Germline CDR1 reads MNHNS; CDR2 reads SASEGT. Trimming took 5 bases from V and 1 from J, leaving 15 bases between them. The CDR3: CASSPLGGTSNQPQHF. The CDR3 nucleotides read TGTGCCAGCAGTCCCCTAGGGGGTACGAGCAATCAGCCCCAGCATTTT.

The CDR3 region is CASSLGGTVHGYTF. The CDR3 DNA reads TGTGCCAGCAGCTTAGGGGGGACAGTTCATGGCTACACCTTC. The chain joins TRBV7-8 to TRBJ1-2; 7 bases fit TRBD1. The CDR3 is 14 residues long. Trimming cost V 1 base and J 6 bases; bases outside gene matches: 5. Germline V gene sequence: CDR1 SGHVS, CDR2 FQNEAQ.

This clonotype came up a few times. This sequence joins TRBV7-2 and TRBJ2-1; 9 positions match TRBD1. Germline-derived CDR1 and CDR2 are SGHTA and FQGNSA. The CDR3 has 15 amino acids. V lost 5 bases and J lost 2; bases outside the gene matches: 4. CDR3: CASSLRDRAYNEQFF. As DNA, the CDR3 is TGTGCCAGCAGCCTCCGGGACAGGGCCTACAATGAGCAGTTCTTC. The whole variable domain, filled in from reference TRBV7-2 and TRBJ2-1, reads GAGVSQSPSNKVTEKGKDVELRCDPISGHTALYWYRQSLGQGLEFLIYFQGNSAPDKSGLPSDRFSAERTGGSVSTLTIQRTQQEDSAVYLCASSLRDRAYNEQFFGPGTRLTVL.

This chain connects TRBV6-2 or TRBV6-3 to TRBJ2-3; 7 bases fit TRBD2. V was pared by 3 bases and J by 2 bases, with 5 bases of the junction left unmatched. Germline V gene lookup returns CDR1 MNHEY and CDR2 SVGEGT. CDR3 size: 15 residues. DNA of the CDR3: TGTGCCAGCAGTTATGGGGGGGTTCTCACAGATACGCAGTATTTT. Translation: CASSYGGVLTDTQYF.

This clonotype was counted between two and nine times. The chain carries TRBV10-3 and TRBJ2-5; D is perhaps TRBD1 or TRBD2 (5 bases each). The CDR3 is 15 residues long. V dropped 3 bases and J dropped 2 bases, with 13 bases sitting between them. Per germline, CDR1 ENHRY and CDR2 SYGVKD. This CDR3 is CAISDKGGGQETQYF. CDR3 sequence (DNA): TGTGCCATCAGTGACAAGGGTGGGGGACAAGAGACCCAGTACTTC.

This clonotype was found a few times. This rearrangement joins TRBV6-1 to TRBJ1-2; D not certain. Trimming stripped 4 bases from V and 5 bases from J, with 8 bases between. The CDR3 runs 12 residues. Germline loops: CDR1 MNHNS, CDR2 SASEGT. In DNA form, the CDR3 reads TGTGCCAGCAGTGCCCGGAAATATGGCTACACCTTC. This sequence encodes CASSARKYGYTF.

CDR3 sequence reads: CASSPITGGTEAFF. The DNA of the CDR3 is TGCGCCAGCAGCCCAATCACAGGGGGCACTGAAGCTTTCTTT. This chain uses TRBV4-1 with TRBJ1-1; 8 bases line up with TRBD1. V dropped 4 bases and J dropped 4; count of bases not matched to a gene: 5. Germline CDR1 reads MGHRA; CDR2 reads YSYEKL. CDR3 length: 14 amino acids.

This clonotype was picked up a small number of times. The chain joins TRBV10-3 to TRBJ2-5; 9 bases are a match to TRBD2. Trimming at V came to 6 bases and at J to 1 base, leaving 6 bases not matched to a gene. Germline-derived CDR1 and CDR2 are ENHRY and SYGVKD. This CDR3 contains 15 residues. The DNA of the CDR3 is TGTGCCATCAGATCAGCGGGAGGTTCCCAAGAGACCCAGTACTTC. This translates into CAIRSAGGSQETQYF.

Here the CDR3 DNA reads TGCGCCAGCAGCTTGGAGGGGGTATACACTGAAGCTTTCTTT. This codes for CASSLEGVYTEAFF. This chain connects TRBV5-1 to TRBJ1-1; perhaps TRBD1 as D (6 bases). The CDR3 length is 14 residues. Trimming left V 0 bases short and J 3 bases short, with 9 bases between. Germline-derived CDR1 and CDR2 are SGHRS and YFSETQ. Based on the CDR3 plus reference TRBV5-1 and TRBJ1-1, the full variable domain is KAGVTQTPRYLIKTRGQQVTLSCSPISGHRSVSWYQQTPGQGLQFLFEYFSETQRNKGNFPGRFSGRQFSNSRSEMNVSTLELGDSALYLCASSLEGVYTEAFFGQGTRLTVV.

This clonotype has just a few counts. This chain connects TRBV27 to TRBJ2-3, with 7 bases fitting TRBD2. The CDR3 is 15 residues long. Germline V CDR1 and CDR2: MNHEY, SMNVEV (reference sequence). With 5 bases clipped from V and 3 bases from J, the junction kept 8 bases outside the gene matches. The CDR3 DNA follows: TGTGCCAGCAGTCGTGGGGAGGGATGGACAGATACGCAGTATTTT. Residues: CASSRGEGWTDTQYF.

The chain has TRBV6-2 or TRBV6-3 and TRBJ2-3; D perhaps matches TRBD2 (6 bases). The CDR3 spans 14 residues. Germline V lookup: CDR1 MNHEY, CDR2 SVGEGT. The germline V and J ends were trimmed by 7 bases and 6 bases, with 17 bases remaining between them. The CDR3 sequence is CASTGGSVGDTQYF. For the CDR3, the DNA is TGTGCCAGCACCGGGGGTAGTGTGGGGGATACGCAGTATTTT.

The sample holds many counts of this clonotype. This rearrangement joins TRBV5-1 to TRBJ2-3; a weak D match, TRBD1 (6 bases). The CDR3 spans 14 residues. Trimming pared 7 bases from V and 0 bases from J, leaving 12 bases between. CDR1 and CDR2 from the germline V gene are SGHRS and YFSETQ. The DNA for the CDR3 is TGCGCCAGCCTCAGGGACACTAGCACAGATACGCAGTATTTT. The encoded protein is CASLRDTSTDTQYF.

This clonotype showed up just a few times. This chain joins TRBV19 and TRBJ2-1, with D uncertain. Germline lookup yields CDR1 LNHDA and CDR2 SQIVND (reference sequence). V lost 3 bases, J lost 3 bases, and 12 bases lay in between. CDR3 length: 15 amino acids. The CDR3 reads CASSIFGSDYNEQFF. The DNA for the CDR3 is TGTGCCAGTAGTATTTTCGGATCAGACTACAATGAGCAGTTCTTC.